One and the same sample provided the 25 T cell receptor beta chains below, sequenced in a study of T-cell reconstitution after alpha-beta-depleted transplantation in children. Unique molecular identifiers were incorporated when the TCRbeta library was constructed. TCRdb reprocessed the PCR reads via MiXCR and lists one record per CDR3 protein. The sample lists some 550,000 distinct CDR3 sequences; 23% were seen once. The source material was PBMCs, mostly from graft donor cells, sampled 360 days after TCRalphabeta/CD19-depleted stem cell transplant. These receptors were obtained from a boy under two years old who had a stem cell transplant for acute myeloid leukemia, so the T cells may come from the graft donor.

This clonotype was seen repeatedly, ten times or more. The V gene is TRBV12-3 or TRBV12-4, the J gene TRBJ2-1, with D possibly being TRBD1 or TRBD2 (5 bases each). V was pared by 5 bases and J by 3 bases, with 14 bases between. This CDR3 is built from 15 residues. In DNA, the CDR3 is TGTGCCAGCAGTCTCCCCCGGGACGGCTACAATGAGCAGTTCTTC. Encoded protein: CASSLPRDGYNEQFF.

The CDR3 protein is CAISQGGEDYTF. CDR3 bases: TGTGCCATCAGCCAGGGCGGGGAGGACTACACCTTC. The chain has TRBV10-3 and TRBJ1-2, with D tentatively TRBD1 (5 bases). CDR1 and CDR2 (germline): ENHRY, SYGVKD. CDR3 length equals 12 residues. The germline V and J ends were trimmed by 6 bases and 10 bases, with 15 bases remaining between them.

There are a few counts of this clonotype. The chain links TRBV12-3 or TRBV12-4 to TRBJ2-1; D may be TRBD1 (6 bases). V lost 2 bases to trimming and J lost 7 bases, with 15 bases between them. The CDR3 length is 15 residues. CDR3 sequence (DNA): TGTGCCAGCAGTTTAAACAGGGTTAGGGTGAATGAGCAGTTCTTC. Translating it yields CASSLNRVRVNEQFF.

Ten or more counts support this clonotype. The rearrangement joins TRBV7-6 to TRBJ2-5, with D unresolved. The CDR3 length is 13 residues. V lost 3 bases and J lost 0, with 5 bases in between. Germline V gene data show CDR1 as SGHVS and CDR2 as FNYEAQ. CDR3 in amino acids: CASSLAYQETQYF. CDR3 bases: TGTGCCAGCAGCTTGGCATACCAAGAGACCCAGTACTTC.

The gene calls are TRBV20-1 and TRBJ1-2; possible D gene TRBD1, 5 bases. Germline values: CDR1 DFQATT, CDR2 SNEGSKA (reference sequence). The CDR3 covers 12 residues. Trimming stripped 6 bases from V and 3 bases from J, with 11 bases between. The DNA of the CDR3 is TGCAGTGCCGCACGGGACGACTATGGCTACACCTTC. Residues: CSAARDDYGYTF.

In this sample, this clonotype turned up many times. This CDR3 is CSVEDRDRDRGLNGYTF. The CDR3 DNA follows: TGCAGCGTTGAAGATCGGGATAGGGACAGGGGGCTCAATGGCTACACCTTC. V gene TRBV29-1 combines with J gene TRBJ1-2; TRBD1 aligns across 12 bases. V gave up 0 bases and J gave up 6 bases; unmatched junction bases: 11. The CDR3 covers 17 residues. From germline, CDR1 is SQVTM and CDR2 ANQGSEA. The complete variable domain, with remaining parts taken from reference TRBV29-1 and TRBJ1-2, reads SAVISQKPSRDICQRGTSLTIQCQVDSQVTMMFWYRQQPGQSLTLIATANQGSEATYESGFVIDKFPISRPNLTFSTLTVSNMSPEDSSIYLCSVEDRDRDRGLNGYTFGSGTRLTVV.

This CDR3 reads CASSQVAIETQYF. CDR3 DNA: TGTGCCAGCAGCCAAGTAGCCATTGAGACCCAGTACTTC. J is TRBJ2-5 and V is TRBV14, with D unclear. The CDR3 is 13 amino acids. V was trimmed by 1 base and J by 5 bases, leaving 8 bases between them. The germline V gene has CDR1 SGHDN and CDR2 FVKESK.

This clonotype was found a few times. V gene TRBV6-5 combines with J gene TRBJ2-2, with D hard to call. Trimming took 2 bases from V and 2 from J, leaving 21 bases between them. This CDR3 region has 19 residues. Germline lookup yields CDR1 MNHEY and CDR2 SVGAGI. The CDR3 here is CASSYPFPFTIENTGELFF. The CDR3 DNA follows: TGTGCCAGCAGTTACCCCTTCCCCTTCACTATTGAAAACACCGGGGAGCTGTTTTTT.

The chain has TRBV12-3 or TRBV12-4 and TRBJ2-3; TRBD1 matches at 12 bases. The junction had 3 bases not matched to a gene; V was cut back by 1 base and J by 7 bases. This CDR3 has 15 amino acids. The DNA of the CDR3 is TGTGCCAGCAGTTTAGGGGACAGGGGGCTCCATACGCAGTATTTT. Its protein is CASSLGDRGLHTQYF.

This clonotype occurred many times. The chain employs TRBV5-1 and TRBJ2-2; D may be TRBD2 (5 bases). CDR3 length: 15 amino acids. The V gene's germline CDR1 is SGHRS and CDR2 YFSETQ. The ends were cut back, 4 bases at V and 0 bases at J, with 10 bases in the middle. CDR3 amino acids: CASSPDSPNTGELFF. CDR3 nucleotides: TGCGCCAGCAGCCCGGACTCGCCGAACACCGGGGAGCTGTTTTTT.

This clonotype was recorded many times. The rearrangement links TRBV12-3 or TRBV12-4 to TRBJ2-2; 7 nucleotides line up with TRBD1. V trimming: 5 bases; J trimming: 2 bases; junction bases outside the gene matches: 5. This CDR3 is 15 amino acids long. The CDR3: CASSPTGPNTGELFF. CDR3 in DNA: TGTGCCAGCAGTCCGACAGGGCCTAACACCGGGGAGCTGTTTTTT.

The chain links TRBV20-1 to TRBJ1-1, with D possibly being TRBD1 (6 bases). V gave up 3 bases and J gave up 0 bases, with 17 bases separating them. Germline V gives CDR1 DFQATT, CDR2 SNEGSKA (reference sequence). CDR3 size: 16 residues. This CDR3 reads CSARELGGGMNTEAFF. CDR3 in DNA: TGCAGTGCTAGGGAGCTTGGAGGGGGAATGAACACTGAAGCTTTCTTT.

This clonotype was seen ten or more times. The V and J genes are TRBV12-3 or TRBV12-4 and TRBJ2-5, with a weak D call TRBD1 (6 bases). This CDR3 region has 15 residues. V lost 5 bases to trimming and J lost 2 bases, with 15 bases between them. The CDR3 coding sequence is TGTGCCAGCAGTACCCCCGGGACAAGGCAAGAGACCCAGTACTTC. Translating gives CASSTPGTRQETQYF.

V usage is TRBV29-1 and J usage is TRBJ1-1, with D tentatively TRBD1 (6 bases). The CDR3 contains 13 residues. V shed 5 bases and J shed 3 bases, with 13 bases lying between them. Germline CDR1 SQVTM, CDR2 ANQGSEA. The CDR3: CSVWSRTDTEAFF. CDR3 DNA sequence: TGCAGCGTTTGGAGTCGGACAGACACTGAAGCTTTCTTT.

This clonotype has more than one count but fewer than ten. This chain connects TRBV12-3 or TRBV12-4 to TRBJ2-1; the match to TRBD2 covers 13 bases. The trim removed 5 bases at V and 7 bases at J, leaving 2 bases unmatched. The CDR3 runs 14 residues. In DNA form, the CDR3 reads TGTGCCAGCAGTACTAGCGGGGGGGTTAATGAGCAGTTCTTC. Amino acid sequence: CASSTSGGVNEQFF.

This clonotype was counted only a few times. The chain is built from TRBV12-3 or TRBV12-4 and TRBJ1-2; D gene ambiguous. V was pared by 6 bases and J by 0 bases, with 11 bases between. The CDR3 is made up of 14 amino acids. CDR3 coding DNA: TGTGCCAGCAGGCGCCCTAGTACTAACTATGGCTACACCTTC. The encoded protein is CASRRPSTNYGYTF.

The rearrangement links TRBV20-1 to TRBJ2-7; TRBD2 agrees at 7 bases. Germline CDR1 DFQATT, CDR2 SNEGSKA (reference sequence). This CDR3 comprises 15 residues. The V segment lost 3 bases and the J segment 8 bases; nucleotides outside the gene matches: 16. This CDR3 reads CSASLPGGLVMKQYV. CDR3 nucleotides: TGCAGTGCTAGTTTACCGGGGGGTCTCGTTATGAAGCAGTACGTC.

The chain links TRBV5-6 to TRBJ2-2, with D possibly being TRBD1 (6 bases). This CDR3 spans 13 amino acids. CDR1 and CDR2 (germline): SGHDT, YYEEEE. V was trimmed by 5 bases and J by 6 bases, leaving 11 bases between them. The CDR3 DNA reads TGTGCCAGCAGAGGGGGAAGGGCCGGGGAGCTGTTTTTT. Translated, it gives CASRGGRAGELFF.

This clonotype was seen only a few times. The V gene is TRBV5-1, the J gene TRBJ1-5; 9 positions match TRBD1. The length of the CDR3 is 17 residues. Germline V gene sequence: CDR1 SGHRS, CDR2 YFSETQ. V lost 1 base and J lost 6; bases outside the gene matches: 11. CDR3 sequence: CASSLLPSGQGSQPQHF. Here the CDR3 DNA reads TGCGCCAGCAGCTTGTTACCCTCTGGACAGGGGTCTCAGCCCCAGCATTTT.

This clonotype was picked up a small number of times. The rearrangement uses TRBV20-1 and TRBJ2-3; unclear D gene. Germline values: CDR1 DFQATT, CDR2 SNEGSKA (reference sequence). V lost 1 base to trimming and J lost 7 bases, with 9 bases between them. The CDR3 covers 12 residues. The CDR3 DNA follows: TGCAGTGCTAGAGTCTCAGCCAATACGCAGTATTTT. Amino acid sequence: CSARVSANTQYF.

There are many counts of this clonotype. The CDR3 region is CSARDWGSGAPRDTEAFF. The CDR3 DNA reads as TGCAGTGCTAGAGATTGGGGCTCTGGGGCGCCGAGGGACACTGAAGCTTTCTTT. The V and J genes are TRBV20-1 and TRBJ1-1; D is perhaps TRBD1 (5 bases). This CDR3 spans 18 amino acids. Germline lookup yields CDR1 DFQATT and CDR2 SNEGSKA (reference sequence). The V gene lost 0 bases and the J gene lost 3 bases, with 23 bases spanning the gap.

Remarks on this clonotype: A much more abundant neighbour one base away suggests this may be a read error. The V call is TRBV5-1, the J call TRBJ2-7, with D possibly TRBD2 on 5 matching bases. The CDR3 consists of 11 residues. CDR1 and CDR2 from the germline V gene are SGHRS and YFSETQ. CDR3 sequence (DNA): TGCGCCACCAGCTTGAGGGACGAGCAGTACTTC. It is translated as CATSLRDEQYF.

This chain joins TRBV6-5 and TRBJ1-2; D is unclear. Trimming stripped 0 bases from V and 8 bases from J, with 16 bases between. The CDR3 has 15 amino acids. Germline CDR1 MNHEY, CDR2 SVGAGI. CDR3: CASSYSNRAGGGYTF. The CDR3 bases are TGTGCCAGCAGTTACTCGAACCGGGCTGGAGGGGGCTACACCTTC.

The chain employs TRBV7-6 and TRBJ2-1; TRBD2 matches 7 bases. The CDR3 length is 14 residues. V shed 6 bases, J shed 7 bases, and the junction held 9 bases outside the gene matches. CDR1 SGHVS and CDR2 FNYEAQ come from the germline V gene. The CDR3 region is CASSSGGSGNEQFF. The CDR3, as DNA: TGTGCCAGCAGTTCCGGGGGGTCCGGGAATGAGCAGTTCTTC.

This clonotype has a count of ten or more. The chain employs TRBV2 and TRBJ2-2; perhaps D is TRBD1 or TRBD2 (6 bases each). This CDR3 contains 15 residues. Between the trimmed V and J ends, which lost 8 bases and 2 bases, there was a span of 15 bases. Per germline, CDR1 SNHLY and CDR2 FYNNEI. In DNA form, the CDR3 reads TGTGCCAGCCTGGAGGGGGGAGTAAACACCGGGGAGCTGTTTTTT. This translates into CASLEGGVNTGELFF.